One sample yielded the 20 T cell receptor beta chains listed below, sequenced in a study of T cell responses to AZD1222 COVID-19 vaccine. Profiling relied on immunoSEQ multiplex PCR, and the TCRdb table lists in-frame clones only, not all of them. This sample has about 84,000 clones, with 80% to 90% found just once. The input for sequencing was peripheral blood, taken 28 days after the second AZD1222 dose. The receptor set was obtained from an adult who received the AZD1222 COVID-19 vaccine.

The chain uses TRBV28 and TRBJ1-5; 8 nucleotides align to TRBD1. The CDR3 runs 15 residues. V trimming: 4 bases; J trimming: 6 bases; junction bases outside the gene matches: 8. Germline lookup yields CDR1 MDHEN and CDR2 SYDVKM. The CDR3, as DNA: TGTGCCAGCAGTTCCATTACAGGGGGATCTCAGCCCCAGCATTTT. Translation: CASSSITGGSQPQHF.

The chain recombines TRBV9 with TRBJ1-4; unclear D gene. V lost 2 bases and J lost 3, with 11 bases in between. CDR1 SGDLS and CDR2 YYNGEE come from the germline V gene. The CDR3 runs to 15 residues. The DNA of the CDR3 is TGTGCCAGCAGCGTCCAATGGCAGCCTAATGAAAAACTGTTTTTT. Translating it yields CASSVQWQPNEKLFF.

In nucleotides, the CDR3 is TGCGCCAGCAGCCCAGGGGGACCCAACACCGGGGAGCTGTTTTTT. This translates into CASSPGGPNTGELFF. This sequence joins TRBV4-3 and TRBJ2-2, with 7 bases fitting TRBD1. Germline V gene sequence: CDR1 LGHNA, CDR2 YSLEER. The CDR3 spans 15 residues. Germline trimming cut 4 bases from V and 2 bases from J; bases unmatched to any gene: 4.

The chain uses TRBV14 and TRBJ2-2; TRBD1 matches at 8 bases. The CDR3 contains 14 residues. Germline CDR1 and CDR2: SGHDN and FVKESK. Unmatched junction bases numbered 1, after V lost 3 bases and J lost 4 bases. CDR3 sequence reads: CASSHTGGTGELFF. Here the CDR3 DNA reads TGTGCCAGCAGCCACACAGGGGGCACCGGGGAGCTGTTTTTT.

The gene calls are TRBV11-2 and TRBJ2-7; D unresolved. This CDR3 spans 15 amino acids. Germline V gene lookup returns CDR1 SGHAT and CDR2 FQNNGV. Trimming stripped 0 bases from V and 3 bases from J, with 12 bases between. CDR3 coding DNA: TGTGCCAGCAGCTTAGAGTATTCAGGCCGCTACGAGCAGTACTTC. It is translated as CASSLEYSGRYEQYF.

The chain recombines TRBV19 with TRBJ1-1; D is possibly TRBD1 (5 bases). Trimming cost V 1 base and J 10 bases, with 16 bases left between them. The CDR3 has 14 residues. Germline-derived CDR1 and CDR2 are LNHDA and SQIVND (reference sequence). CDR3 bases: TGTGCCAGTAGTATAGGCCCCCGGGGGGGTCGAGCTTTCTTT. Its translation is CASSIGPRGGRAFF.

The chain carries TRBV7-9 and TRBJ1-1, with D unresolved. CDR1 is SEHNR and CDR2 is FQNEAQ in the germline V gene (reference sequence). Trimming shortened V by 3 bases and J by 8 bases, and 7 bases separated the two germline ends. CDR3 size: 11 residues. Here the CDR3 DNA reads TGTGCCAGCAGCTTGTGGCAGGAAGCTTTCTTT. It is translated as CASSLWQEAFF. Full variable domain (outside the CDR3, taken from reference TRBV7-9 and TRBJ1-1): DTGVSQNPRHKITKRGQNVTFRCDPISEHNRLYWYRQTLGQGPEFLTYFQNEAQLEKSRLLSDRFSAERPKGSFSTLEIQRTEQGDSAMYLCASSLWQEAFFGQGTRLTVV.

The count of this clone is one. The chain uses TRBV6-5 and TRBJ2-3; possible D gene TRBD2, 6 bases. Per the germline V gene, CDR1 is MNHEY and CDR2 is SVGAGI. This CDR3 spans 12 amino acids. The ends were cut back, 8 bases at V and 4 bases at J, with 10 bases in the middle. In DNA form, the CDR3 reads TGTGCCAGCGGGGGGACGGCAGATACGCAGTATTTT. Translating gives CASGGTADTQYF.

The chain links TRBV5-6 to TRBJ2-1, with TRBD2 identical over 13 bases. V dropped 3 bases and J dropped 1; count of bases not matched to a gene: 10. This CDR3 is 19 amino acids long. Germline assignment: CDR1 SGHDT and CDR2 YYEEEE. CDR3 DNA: TGTGCCAGCAGCTCACCACTAGCGGGGGGGCCCCAATCCTACAATGAGCAGTTCTTC. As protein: CASSSPLAGGPQSYNEQFF.

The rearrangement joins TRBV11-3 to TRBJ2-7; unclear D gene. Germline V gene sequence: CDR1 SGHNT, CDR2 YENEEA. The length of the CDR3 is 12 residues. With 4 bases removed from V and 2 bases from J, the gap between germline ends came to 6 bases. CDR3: CASSSNPYEQYF. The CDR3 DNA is TGTGCCAGCAGCTCTAATCCCTACGAGCAGTACTTC. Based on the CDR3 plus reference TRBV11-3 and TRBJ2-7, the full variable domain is EAGVVQSPRYKIIEKKQPVAFWCNPISGHNTLYWYLQNLGQGPELLIRYENEEAVDDSQLPKDRFSAERLKGVDSTLKIQPAELGDSAVYLCASSSNPYEQYFGPGTRLTVT.

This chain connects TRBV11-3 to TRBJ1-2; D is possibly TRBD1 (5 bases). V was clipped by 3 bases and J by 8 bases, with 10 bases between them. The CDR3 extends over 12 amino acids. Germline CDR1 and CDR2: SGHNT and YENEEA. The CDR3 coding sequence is TGTGCCAGCAGCTTTGGGGCTGGCGGCTACACCTTC. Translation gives CASSFGAGGYTF.

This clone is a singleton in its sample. CDR3 sequence (DNA): TGTGCCAGCAGCTTAGGGTCCTTCCACAATGAGCAGTTCTTC. Translating it yields CASSLGSFHNEQFF. This rearrangement joins TRBV7-9 to TRBJ2-1, with D unresolved. The germline gives CDR1 SEHNR, CDR2 FQNEAQ (reference sequence). Between the trimmed V and J ends, which lost 1 base and 5 bases, there was a span of 9 bases. There are 14 residues in the CDR3.

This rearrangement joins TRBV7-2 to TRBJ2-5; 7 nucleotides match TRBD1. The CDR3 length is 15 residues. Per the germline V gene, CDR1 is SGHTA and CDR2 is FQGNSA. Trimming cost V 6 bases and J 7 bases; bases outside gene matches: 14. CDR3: CASSGPRSQGVTQYF. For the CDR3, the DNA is TGTGCCAGCAGTGGCCCTCGGTCCCAGGGGGTGACCCAGTACTTC.

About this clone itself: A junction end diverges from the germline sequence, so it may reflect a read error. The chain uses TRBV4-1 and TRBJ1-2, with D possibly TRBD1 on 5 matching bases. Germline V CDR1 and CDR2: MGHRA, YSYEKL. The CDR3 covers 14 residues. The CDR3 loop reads CASSHRPGTAGEAF. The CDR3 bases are TGCGCCAGCAGCCATCGTCCCGGGACCGCTGGGGAGGCCTTC.

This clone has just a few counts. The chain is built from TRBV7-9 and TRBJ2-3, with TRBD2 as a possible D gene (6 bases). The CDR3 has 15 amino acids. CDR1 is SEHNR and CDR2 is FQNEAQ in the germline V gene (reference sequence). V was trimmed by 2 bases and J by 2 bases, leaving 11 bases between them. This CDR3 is CASSLLGGNTDTQYF. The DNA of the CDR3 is TGTGCCAGCAGCTTATTGGGCGGGAACACAGATACGCAGTATTTT. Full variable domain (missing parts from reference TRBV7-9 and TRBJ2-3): DTGVSQNPRHKITKRGQNVTFRCDPISEHNRLYWYRQTLGQGPEFLTYFQNEAQLEKSRLLSDRFSAERPKGSFSTLEIQRTEQGDSAMYLCASSLLGGNTDTQYFGPGTRLTVL.

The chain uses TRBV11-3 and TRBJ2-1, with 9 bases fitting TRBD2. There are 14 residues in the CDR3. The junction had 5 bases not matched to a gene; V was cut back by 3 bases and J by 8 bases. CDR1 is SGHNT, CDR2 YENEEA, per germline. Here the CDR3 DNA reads TGTGCCAGCAGCTTGAGAGGGACTAGCCATGAGCAGTTCTTC. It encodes CASSLRGTSHEQFF.

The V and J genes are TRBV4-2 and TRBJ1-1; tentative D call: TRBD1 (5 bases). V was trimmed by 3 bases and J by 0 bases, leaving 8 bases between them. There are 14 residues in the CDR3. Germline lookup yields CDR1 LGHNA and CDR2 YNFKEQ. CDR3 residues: CASSQTEMNTEAFF. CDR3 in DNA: TGTGCCAGCAGCCAGACAGAGATGAACACTGAAGCTTTCTTT.

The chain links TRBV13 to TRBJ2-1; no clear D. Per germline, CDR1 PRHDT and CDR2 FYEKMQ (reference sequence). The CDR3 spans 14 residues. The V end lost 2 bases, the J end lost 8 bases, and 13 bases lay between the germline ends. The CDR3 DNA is TGTGCCAGCAGCTTACCCCCTCTTTTGGATGAGCAGTTCTTC. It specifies CASSLPPLLDEQFF.

DNA of the CDR3: TGTGCCAGCAGTCCCTTACCCACGATCAGGGATCCAAAGGGCTACACCTTC. Translated, it gives CASSPLPTIRDPKGYTF. This chain connects TRBV7-8 to TRBJ1-2; D might be TRBD1 (5 bases). The CDR3 contains 17 residues. Trimming cost V 6 bases and J 8 bases, with 28 bases left between them. Looked up from germline, CDR1 is SGHVS and CDR2 is FQNEAQ.

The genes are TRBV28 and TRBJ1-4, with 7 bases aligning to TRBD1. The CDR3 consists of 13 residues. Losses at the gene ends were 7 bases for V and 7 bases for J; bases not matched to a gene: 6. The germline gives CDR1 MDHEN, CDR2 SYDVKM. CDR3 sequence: CASTAGTAEKLFF. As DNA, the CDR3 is TGTGCCAGCACCGCCGGGACAGCTGAAAAACTGTTTTTT.